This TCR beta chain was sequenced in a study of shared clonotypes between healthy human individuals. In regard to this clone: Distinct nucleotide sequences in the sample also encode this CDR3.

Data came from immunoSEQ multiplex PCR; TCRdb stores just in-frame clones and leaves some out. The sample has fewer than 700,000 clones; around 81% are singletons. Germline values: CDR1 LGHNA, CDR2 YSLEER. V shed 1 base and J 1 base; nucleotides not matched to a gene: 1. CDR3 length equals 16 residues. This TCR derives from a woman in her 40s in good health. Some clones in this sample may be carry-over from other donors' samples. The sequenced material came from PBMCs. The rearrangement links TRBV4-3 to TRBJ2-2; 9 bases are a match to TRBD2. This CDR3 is CASSQGLAENTGELFF. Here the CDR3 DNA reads TGCGCCAGCAGCCAAGGACTAGCGGAGAACACCGGGGAGCTGTTTTTT.